The rows below give T cell receptor beta chains drawn from one sample of a study of Ad26.COV2.S vaccination and SARS-CoV-2 variants. The assay was immunoSEQ multiplex PCR, and TCRdb's table has in-frame clones only and misses some. The sample includes some 480,000 clones, 87% seen only once; the top ten take roughly 13%. The sample here was peripheral blood, taken in a trial of Ad26.COV2.S vaccine versus placebo. These receptors were taken from a person between 18 and 59 years old who received the Ad26.COV2.S COVID-19 vaccine or a placebo. CDR3s include the opening cysteine and the closing phenylalanine or tryptophan. Fields, in order: clone size, D gene, V gene, J gene, CDR3 protein, CDR3 DNA. The D gene is left open where the match is weak. The size field is filled for only some rows; it gives once, few, many or a size class.

once	-	TRBV28	TRBJ1-1	CASSLEAGRNTEAFF	TGTGCCAGCAGTTTAGAGGCAGGGAGGAACACTGAAGCTTTCTTT
-	TRBD1	TRBV6-5	TRBJ2-7	CASSLGQGSYEQYF	TGTGCCAGCAGTCTGGGACAGGGGTCCTACGAGCAGTACTTC
-	-	TRBV29-1	TRBJ2-3	CSVEDLVTSGTQYF	TGCAGCGTTGAAGATCTTGTGACCTCGGGTACGCAGTATTTT
-	TRBD1	TRBV30	TRBJ1-4	CAWSVWTGTGSSTNEKLFF	TGTGCCTGGAGTGTATGGACAGGGACAGGCAGCTCAACTAATGAAAAACTGTTTTTT
-	-	TRBV27	TRBJ1-3	CASSLSRGAGNTIYF	TGTGCCAGCAGTTTAAGTAGGGGAGCTGGAAACACCATATATTTT
-	-	TRBV19	TRBJ2-2	CASSINRAGELFF	TGTGCCAGTAGTATTAACAGGGCCGGGGAGCTGTTTTTT
-	TRBD1	TRBV30	TRBJ1-4	CAWRPRGREKLFF	TGTGCCTGGAGGCCCAGGGGGCGGGAAAAACTGTTTTTT
-	TRBD2	TRBV27	TRBJ2-2	CASSLGLAGSRTGELFF	TGTGCCAGCAGTCTGGGACTAGCGGGATCGAGGACCGGGGAGCTGTTTTTT
-	-	TRBV19	TRBJ1-1	CASIPAGGMNTEAFF	TGTGCCAGTATCCCAGCGGGGGGAATGAACACTGAAGCTTTCTTT
few	-	TRBV7-2	TRBJ2-7	CASSPSGASPYEQYF	TGTGCCAGCAGCCCTAGTGGGGCTAGCCCCTACGAGCAGTACTTC
-	-	TRBV5-1	TRBJ2-1	CASSLSPGLNNEQFF	TGCGCCAGCAGCTTGTCGCCGGGACTGAACAATGAGCAGTTCTTC
-	TRBD1	TRBV28	TRBJ2-7	CASRSNPGQGYEQYF	TGTGCCAGCAGATCCAATCCGGGACAGGGATACGAGCAGTACTTC
-	-	TRBV27	TRBJ2-6	CASSWTGPGSGANVLTF	TGTGCCAGCAGTTGGACGGGCCCTGGCTCTGGGGCCAACGTCCTGACTTTC
-	-	TRBV19	TRBJ2-3	CASSVRGYPPNTQYF	TGTGCCAGTAGTGTCAGGGGCTACCCTCCTAATACGCAGTATTTT
-	TRBD2	TRBV28	TRBJ2-3	CASSFLAGAKNTQYF	TGTGCCAGCAGTTTCCTAGCGGGAGCCAAGAATACGCAGTATTTT
-	TRBD2	TRBV5-4	TRBJ2-3	CASSLTSATDTQYF	TGTGCCAGCAGCTTAACTAGCGCAACAGATACGCAGTATTTT
-	TRBD1	TRBV28	TRBJ1-1	CASSPWTGTMNTEAFF	TGTGCCAGCAGTCCGTGGACAGGGACCATGAACACTGAAGCTTTCTTT
-	-	TRBV6-5	TRBJ2-7	CASILGSVSYEQYF	TGTGCCAGCATACTGGGTAGCGTATCCTACGAGCAGTACTTC
-	-	TRBV7-2	TRBJ2-6	CASSLGGLPNSGANVLTF	TGTGCCAGCAGCTTGGGGGGGCTACCTAATTCCGGGGCCAACGTCCTGACTTTC
few	-	TRBV7-9	TRBJ1-2	CASSLKAGNAGGYTF	TGTGCCAGCAGCTTAAAGGCGGGGAATGCAGGTGGCTACACCTTC
-	-	TRBV11-2	TRBJ1-2	CASSPRFETGYTF	TGTGCCAGCAGCCCCAGGTTTGAGACTGGCTACACCTTC
few	-	TRBV5-1	TRBJ2-2	CASSFFNTGELFF	TGCGCCAGCAGCTTTTTTAACACCGGGGAGCTGTTTTTT
once	-	TRBV18	TRBJ1-2	CASSPGQQLRSFF	TGTGCCAGCTCACCTGGCCAGCAGCTTCGGTCCTTCTTC
once	TRBD1	TRBV7-9	TRBJ1-1	CGVGGLGTEAFF	TGTGGAGTAGGGGGCTTGGGTACTGAAGCTTTCTTT
-	TRBD1	TRBV28	TRBJ1-2	CASTTGDRYYGYTF	TGTGCCAGCACCACAGGGGACAGGTACTATGGCTACACCTTC
-	TRBD2	TRBV15	TRBJ2-3	CATSSRGGGVAGVTDTQYF	TGTGCCACCAGCAGCCGTGGAGGGGGGGTAGCGGGGGTCACAGATACGCAGTATTTT
-	-	TRBV7-3	TRBJ2-1	CASSPLPYNEQFF	TGTGCCAGCAGCCCACTTCCATACAATGAGCAGTTCTTC
-	TRBD2	TRBV4-3	TRBJ2-1	CASSQDLASGYYNEQFF	TGCGCCAGCAGCCAAGATTTAGCTAGCGGGTATTACAATGAGCAGTTCTTC
-	-	TRBV6-6	TRBJ1-5	CASSFPSNQPQHF	TGTGCCAGCAGTTTTCCTAGCAATCAGCCCCAGCATTTT
few	TRBD2	TRBV4-3	TRBJ2-2	CASSQVALAGTGELFF	TGCGCCAGCAGCCAAGTGGCACTAGCGGGAACCGGGGAGCTGTTTTTT
-	TRBD2	TRBV15	TRBJ2-1	CATSEELAGGGFYNEQFF	TGTGCCACTTCAGAGGAGCTCGCGGGCGGGGGGTTCTACAATGAGCAGTTCTTC
-	TRBD2	TRBV9	TRBJ2-5	CASSVEASGFVETQYF	TGTGCCAGCAGCGTAGAGGCTAGCGGGTTTGTAGAGACCCAGTACTTC
-	-	TRBV10-3	TRBJ1-5	CAISPYPQGIGNQPQHF	TGTGCCATCAGTCCATACCCCCAGGGGATAGGGAATCAGCCCCAGCATTTT
-	TRBD2	TRBV27	TRBJ2-2	CASRGLAGIATGELFF	TGTGCCAGCAGAGGACTAGCGGGAATCGCCACCGGGGAGCTGTTTTTT
-	-	TRBV14	TRBJ2-7	CASSGGGSYEQYF	TGTGCCAGCAGTGGGGGAGGTTCTTATGAGCAGTACTTC
once	-	TRBV6-2/TRBV6-3	TRBJ2-1	CASSYNNEQFF	TGTGCCAGCAGTTACAACAATGAGCAGTTCTTC
-	-	TRBV11-3	TRBJ2-3	CASSSRGTDTQYF	TGTGCCAGCAGCTCCCGGGGCACAGATACGCAGTATTTT